The 14 T cell receptor beta chains presented below share a single source sample, sequenced in a study of early T cells in non-severe SARS-CoV-2 infection. TCRdb re-called the 5' RACE reads with MiXCR, one entry per CDR3 protein. The profile shows approximately 42,000 distinct CDR3 sequences, approximately 7.1% of them singletons. The sequencing sample was made of whole blood. These receptors were obtained from an adult who was a healthcare worker with PCR-confirmed SARS-CoV-2 infection or an uninfected control (not recorded which).

This clonotype occurred a few times. The V call is TRBV4-1, the J call TRBJ2-3; TRBD2 matches at 9 bases. This CDR3 has 15 amino acids. Germline CDR1 is MGHRA and CDR2 is YSYEKL. With V trimmed by 2 bases and J by 1 base, 1 base remained unmatched. The CDR3 region is CASSQRTSGTDTQYF. CDR3 nucleotides: TGCGCCAGCAGCCAACGGACTAGCGGCACAGATACGCAGTATTTT.

CDR3 amino acids: CSVILGGTDTQYF. CDR3 nucleotide sequence: TGCAGCGTTATCTTGGGCGGCACAGATACGCAGTATTTT. The chain employs TRBV29-1 and TRBJ2-3; D gene unclear. Between the trimmed V and J ends, which lost 5 bases and 1 base, there was a span of 10 bases. This CDR3 is 13 amino acids long. Germline-derived CDR1 and CDR2 are SQVTM and ANQGSEA.

This clonotype was counted many times. The rearrangement uses TRBV2 and TRBJ1-1; 11 bases are shared with TRBD1. The CDR3 spans 16 residues. J gave up 5 bases and V 5 bases, and 10 bases lay outside the gene matches. In germline, CDR1 is SNHLY, CDR2 FYNNEI. The CDR3 sequence is CASSPAGTGGLTEAFF. CDR3 nucleotides: TGTGCCAGCAGTCCCGCCGGGACAGGGGGATTGACTGAAGCTTTCTTT. The full variable domain, rest sourced from reference TRBV2 and TRBJ1-1, is EPEVTQTPSHQVTQMGQEVILRCVPISNHLYFYWYRQILGQKVEFLVSFYNNEISEKSEIFDDQFSVERPDGSNFTLKIRSTKLEDSAMYFCASSPAGTGGLTEAFFGQGTRLTVV.

The chain recombines TRBV20-1 with TRBJ1-4; weak D call: TRBD1 (5 bases). This CDR3 is 14 amino acids long. The ends were cut back, 4 bases at V and 0 bases at J, with 9 bases in the middle. Germline V CDR1 and CDR2: DFQATT, SNEGSKA (reference sequence). CDR3 sequence (DNA): TGCAGTGCTACCGACAGCTCAACTAATGAAAAACTGTTTTTT. Amino acids: CSATDSSTNEKLFF.

This sequence joins TRBV3-1 and TRBJ2-5, with D unclear. The V end was cut by 3 bases, the J end by 3 bases, with 5 bases between. Germline lookup yields CDR1 LGHDT and CDR2 YNNKEL (reference sequence). The CDR3 runs to 12 residues. The CDR3 DNA reads TGTGCCAGCAGCCACGCCGAAGAGACCCAGTACTTC. Its protein product is CASSHAEETQYF.

The chain uses TRBV29-1 and TRBJ2-7; D gene ambiguous. V lost 4 bases and J 3 bases, leaving 7 bases between the germline ends. The CDR3 is 11 amino acids. CDR1 is SQVTM and CDR2 is ANQGSEA in the germline V gene. CDR3 loop: CSVVWDYEQYF. As DNA, the CDR3 is TGCAGCGTTGTCTGGGACTACGAGCAGTACTTC.

This clonotype was recorded at least ten times. This sequence joins TRBV7-9 and TRBJ1-1; D not resolved. Germline CDR1 reads SEHNR; CDR2 reads FQNEAQ (reference sequence). The CDR3 sequence is 12 residues long. The ends were cut back, 5 bases at V and 4 bases at J, with 8 bases in the middle. CDR3 protein: CASSLRVTEAFF. The CDR3, as DNA: TGTGCCAGCAGCCTCCGCGTCACTGAAGCTTTCTTT.

The V gene is TRBV12-3 or TRBV12-4, the J gene TRBJ1-2; no clear D gene. The V and J ends lost 1 base and 4 bases respectively, with 13 bases between them. This CDR3 has 15 residues. For the CDR3, the DNA is TGTGCCAGCAGTTTAGTAGGTAGTAGAAGCTATGGCTACACCTTC. Translation gives CASSLVGSRSYGYTF.

The chain uses TRBV4-3 and TRBJ2-1, with 9 bases identical to TRBD2. This CDR3 region has 16 residues. CDR1 LGHNA and CDR2 YSLEER come from the germline V gene. Unmatched junction bases numbered 8, after V lost 0 bases and J lost 8 bases. CDR3 protein: CASSQEESSGVYEQFF. Here the CDR3 DNA reads TGCGCCAGCAGCCAAGAGGAATCTAGCGGGGTCTATGAGCAGTTCTTC.

This clonotype is medium-sized within its sample. The chain carries TRBV11-2 and TRBJ2-1; 10 positions match TRBD2. The CDR3 consists of 22 residues. The trim removed 5 bases at V and 8 bases at J, leaving 30 bases unmatched. The germline gives CDR1 SGHAT, CDR2 FQNNGV. CDR3 in DNA: TGTGCCAGCAGCCCAAGCGTGGGGGTACTAGCGGGGCCTTGGAGGGGTGCAGATGAGCAGTTCTTC. This encodes CASSPSVGVLAGPWRGADEQFF. Full variable domain (rest looked up from reference TRBV11-2 and TRBJ2-1): EAGVAQSPRYKIIEKRQSVAFWCNPISGHATLYWYQQILGQGPKLLIQFQNNGVVDDSQLPKDRFSAERLKGVDSTLKIQPAKLEDSAVYLCASSPSVGVLAGPWRGADEQFFGPGTRLTVL.

This clonotype was seen many times. CDR3 residues: CASSTQAWSNHYNEQFF. The CDR3 DNA sequence: TGTGCCAGCAGTACCCAGGCCTGGTCTAACCACTACAATGAGCAGTTCTTC. The chain has TRBV6-5 and TRBJ2-1; D is ambiguous. Trimming took off 5 bases at V and 3 bases at J, with 20 bases between the two ends. This CDR3 is built from 17 residues. The germline gives CDR1 MNHEY, CDR2 SVGAGI.

This clonotype was seen many times. The chain uses TRBV12-3 or TRBV12-4 and TRBJ2-7; no definite D call. V shed 3 bases and J shed 1 base, with 7 bases lying between them. The CDR3 has 13 amino acids. The CDR3 nucleotides are TGTGCCAGCAGTTTCCAGACTTCCTACGAGCAGTACTTC. This codes for CASSFQTSYEQYF.

This clonotype was recorded a few times. The chain carries TRBV12-3 or TRBV12-4 and TRBJ2-7; D remains ambiguous. The CDR3 runs to 13 residues. V was pared by 0 bases and J by 2 bases, with 5 bases between. CDR3 in amino acids: CASSLARAYEQYF. CDR3 DNA: TGTGCCAGCAGTTTAGCACGGGCCTACGAGCAGTACTTC.

This clonotype has a count of ten or more. The chain links TRBV11-2 to TRBJ1-5, with D perhaps matching TRBD1 (5 bases). Germline CDR1 is SGHAT and CDR2 is FQNNGV. The V end lost 1 base, the J end lost 7 bases, and 14 bases lay between the germline ends. The length of the CDR3 is 15 residues. This chain's CDR3 is CASSLGGRVEQPQHF. CDR3 coding DNA: TGTGCCAGCAGCTTAGGGGGCAGGGTAGAACAGCCCCAGCATTTT.